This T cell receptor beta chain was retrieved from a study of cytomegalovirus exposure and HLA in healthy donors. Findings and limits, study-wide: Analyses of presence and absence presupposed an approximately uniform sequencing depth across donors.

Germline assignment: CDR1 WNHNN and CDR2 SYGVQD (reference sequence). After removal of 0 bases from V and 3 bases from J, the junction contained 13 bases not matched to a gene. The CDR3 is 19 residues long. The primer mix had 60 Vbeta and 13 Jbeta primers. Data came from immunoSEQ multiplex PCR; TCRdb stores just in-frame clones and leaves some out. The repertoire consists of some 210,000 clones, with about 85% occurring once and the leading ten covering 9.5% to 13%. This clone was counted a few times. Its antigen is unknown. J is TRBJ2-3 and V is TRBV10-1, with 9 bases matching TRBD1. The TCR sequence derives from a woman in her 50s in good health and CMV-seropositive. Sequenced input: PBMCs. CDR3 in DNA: TGCGCCAGCAGTGAGTCGAGTAATAGACGGACAGGGGAAACAGATACGCAGTATTTT. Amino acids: CASSESSNRRTGETDTQYF.